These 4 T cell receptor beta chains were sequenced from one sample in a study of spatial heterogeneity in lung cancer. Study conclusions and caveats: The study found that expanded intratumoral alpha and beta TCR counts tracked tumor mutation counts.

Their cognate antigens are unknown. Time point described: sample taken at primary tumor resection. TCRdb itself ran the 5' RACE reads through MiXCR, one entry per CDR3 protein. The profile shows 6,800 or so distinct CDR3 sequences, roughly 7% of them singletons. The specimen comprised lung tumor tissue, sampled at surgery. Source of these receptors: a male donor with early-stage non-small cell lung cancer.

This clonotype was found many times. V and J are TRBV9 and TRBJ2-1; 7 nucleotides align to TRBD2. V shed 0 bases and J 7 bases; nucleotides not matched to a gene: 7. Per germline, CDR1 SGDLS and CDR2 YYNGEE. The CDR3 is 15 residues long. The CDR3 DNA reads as TGTGCCAGCAGCGTAGTTGGCCAGGGAGGGAATGAGCAGTTCTTC. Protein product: CASSVVGQGGNEQFF.

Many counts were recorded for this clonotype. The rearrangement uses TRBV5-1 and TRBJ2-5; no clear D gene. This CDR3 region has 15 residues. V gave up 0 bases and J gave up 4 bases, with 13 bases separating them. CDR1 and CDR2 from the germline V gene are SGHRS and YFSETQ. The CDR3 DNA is TGCGCCAGCAGCTTGGAGGCAAGGAAGGGAGAGACCCAGTACTTC. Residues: CASSLEARKGETQYF.

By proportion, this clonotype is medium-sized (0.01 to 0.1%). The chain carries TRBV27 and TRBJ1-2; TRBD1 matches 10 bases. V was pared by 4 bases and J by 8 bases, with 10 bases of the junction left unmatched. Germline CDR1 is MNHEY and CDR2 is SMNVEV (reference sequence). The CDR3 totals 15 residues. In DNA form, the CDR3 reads TGTGCCAGCAGTTCCCCAGACAGGGGGCGTAGAGGCTACACCTTC. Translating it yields CASSSPDRGRRGYTF.

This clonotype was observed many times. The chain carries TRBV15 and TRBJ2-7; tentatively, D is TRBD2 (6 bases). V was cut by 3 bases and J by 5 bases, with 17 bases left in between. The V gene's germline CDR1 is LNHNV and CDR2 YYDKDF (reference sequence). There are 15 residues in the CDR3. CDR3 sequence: CATSSGGRRRDEQYF. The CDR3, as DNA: TGTGCCACCAGCAGTGGAGGGCGGAGGCGGGACGAGCAGTACTTC.